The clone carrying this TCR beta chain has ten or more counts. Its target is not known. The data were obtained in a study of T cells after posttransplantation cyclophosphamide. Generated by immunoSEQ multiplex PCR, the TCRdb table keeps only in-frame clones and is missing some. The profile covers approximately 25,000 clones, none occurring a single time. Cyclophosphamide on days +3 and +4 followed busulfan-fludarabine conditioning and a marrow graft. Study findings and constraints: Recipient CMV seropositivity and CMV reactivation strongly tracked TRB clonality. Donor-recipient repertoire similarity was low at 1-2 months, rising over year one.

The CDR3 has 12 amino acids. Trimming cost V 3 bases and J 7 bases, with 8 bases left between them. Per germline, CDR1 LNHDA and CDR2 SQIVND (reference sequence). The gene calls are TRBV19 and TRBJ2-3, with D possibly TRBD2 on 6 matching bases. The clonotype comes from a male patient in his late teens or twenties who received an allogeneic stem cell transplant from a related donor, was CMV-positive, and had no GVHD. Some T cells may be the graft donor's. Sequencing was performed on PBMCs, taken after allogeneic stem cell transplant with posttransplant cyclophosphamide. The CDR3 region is CASSIRGNTQYF. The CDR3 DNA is TGTGCCAGTAGTATCCGGGGGAATACGCAGTATTTT.